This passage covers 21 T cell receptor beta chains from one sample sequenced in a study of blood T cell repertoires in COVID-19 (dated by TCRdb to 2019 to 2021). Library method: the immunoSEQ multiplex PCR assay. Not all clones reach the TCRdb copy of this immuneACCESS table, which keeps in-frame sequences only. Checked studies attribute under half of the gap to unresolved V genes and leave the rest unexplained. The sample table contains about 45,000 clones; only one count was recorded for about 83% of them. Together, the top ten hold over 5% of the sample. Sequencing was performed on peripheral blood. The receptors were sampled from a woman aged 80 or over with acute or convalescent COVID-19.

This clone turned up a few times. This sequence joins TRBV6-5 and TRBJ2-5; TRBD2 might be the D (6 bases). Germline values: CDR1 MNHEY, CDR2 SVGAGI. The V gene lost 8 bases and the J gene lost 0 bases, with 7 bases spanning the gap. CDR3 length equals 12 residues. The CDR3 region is CASGRNQETQYF. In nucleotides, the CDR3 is TGTGCCAGCGGGAGGAACCAAGAGACCCAGTACTTC.

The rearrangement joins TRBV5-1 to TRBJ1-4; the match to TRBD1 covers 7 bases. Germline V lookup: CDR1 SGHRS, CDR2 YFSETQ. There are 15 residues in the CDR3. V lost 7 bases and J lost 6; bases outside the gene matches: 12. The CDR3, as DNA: TGCGCCAGCTCATACTCGGGCACAGGGGATGAAAAACTGTTTTTT. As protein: CASSYSGTGDEKLFF. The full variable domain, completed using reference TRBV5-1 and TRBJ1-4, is KAGVTQTPRYLIKTRGQQVTLSCSPISGHRSVSWYQQTPGQGLQFLFEYFSETQRNKGNFPGRFSGRQFSNSRSEMNVSTLELGDSALYLCASSYSGTGDEKLFFGSGTQLSVL.

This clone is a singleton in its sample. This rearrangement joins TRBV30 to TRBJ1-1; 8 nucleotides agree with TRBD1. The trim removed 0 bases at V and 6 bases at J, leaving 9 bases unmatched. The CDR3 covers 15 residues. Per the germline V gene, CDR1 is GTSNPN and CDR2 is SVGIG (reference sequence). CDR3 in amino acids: CAWSVLPGGLAEAFF. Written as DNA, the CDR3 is TGTGCCTGGAGTGTACTGCCAGGGGGCTTGGCTGAAGCTTTCTTT.

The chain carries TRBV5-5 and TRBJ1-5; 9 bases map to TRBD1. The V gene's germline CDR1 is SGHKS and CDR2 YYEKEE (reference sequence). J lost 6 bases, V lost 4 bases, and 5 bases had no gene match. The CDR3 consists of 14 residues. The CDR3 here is CASSPGQGIQPQHF. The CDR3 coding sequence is TGTGCCAGCAGCCCCGGACAGGGGATTCAGCCCCAGCATTTT.

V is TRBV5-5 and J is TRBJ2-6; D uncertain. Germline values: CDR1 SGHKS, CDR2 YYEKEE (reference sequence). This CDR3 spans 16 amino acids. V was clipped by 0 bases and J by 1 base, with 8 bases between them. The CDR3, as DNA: TGTGCCAGCAGCTTGGCCCAGGTATCTGGGGCCAACGTCCTGACTTTC. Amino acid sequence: CASSLAQVSGANVLTF. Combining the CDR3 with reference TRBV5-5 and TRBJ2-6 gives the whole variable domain DAGVTQSPTHLIKTRGQQVTLRCSPISGHKSVSWYQQVLGQGPQFIFQYYEKEERGRGNFPDRFSARQFPNYSSELNVNALLLGDSALYLCASSLAQVSGANVLTFGAGSRLTVL.

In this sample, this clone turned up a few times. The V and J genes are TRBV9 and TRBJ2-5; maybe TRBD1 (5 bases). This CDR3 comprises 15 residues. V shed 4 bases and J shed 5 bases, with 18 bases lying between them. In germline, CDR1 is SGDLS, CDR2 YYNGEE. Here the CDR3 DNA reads TGTGCCAGCAGCCCCACGGTGACAGCGCGGGAGACCCAGTACTTC. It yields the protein CASSPTVTARETQYF.

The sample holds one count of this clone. CDR3 DNA: TGTGCCAGCAGCGGGGGACAGGGGGTCGGCGAGACCCAGTACTTC. Protein: CASSGGQGVGETQYF. V and J are TRBV5-6 and TRBJ2-5; 11 bases line up with TRBD1. V trimming: 4 bases; J trimming: 5 bases; junction bases outside the gene matches: 7. The CDR3 loop spans 15 amino acids. The germline V gene has CDR1 SGHDT and CDR2 YYEEEE.

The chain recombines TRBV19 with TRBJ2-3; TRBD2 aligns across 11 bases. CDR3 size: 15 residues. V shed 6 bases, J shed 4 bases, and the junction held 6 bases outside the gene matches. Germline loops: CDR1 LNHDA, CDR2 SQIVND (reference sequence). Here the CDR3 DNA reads TGTGCCAGTAGCGATACGGGACTAGCGGCAGATACGCAGTATTTT. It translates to CASSDTGLAADTQYF.

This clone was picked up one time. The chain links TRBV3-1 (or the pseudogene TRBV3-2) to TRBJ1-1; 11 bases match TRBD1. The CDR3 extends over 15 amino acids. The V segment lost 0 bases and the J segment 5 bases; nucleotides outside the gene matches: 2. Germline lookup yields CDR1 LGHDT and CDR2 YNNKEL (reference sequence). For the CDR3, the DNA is TGTGCCAGCAGCCAAGAGGACAGGGGGCGAACTGAAGCTTTCTTT. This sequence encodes CASSQEDRGRTEAFF.

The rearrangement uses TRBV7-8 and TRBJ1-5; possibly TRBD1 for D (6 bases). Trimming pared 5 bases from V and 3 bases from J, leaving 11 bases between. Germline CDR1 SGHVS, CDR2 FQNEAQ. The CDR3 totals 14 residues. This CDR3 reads CASSLGQHNQPQHF. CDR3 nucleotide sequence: TGTGCCAGCAGCCTCGGACAGCACAATCAGCCCCAGCATTTT.

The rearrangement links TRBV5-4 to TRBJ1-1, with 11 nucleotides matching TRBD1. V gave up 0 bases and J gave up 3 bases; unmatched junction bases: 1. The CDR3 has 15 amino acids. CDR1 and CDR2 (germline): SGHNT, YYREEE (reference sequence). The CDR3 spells CASSLVGQGDTEAFF. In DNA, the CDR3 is TGTGCCAGCAGCTTGGTGGGACAGGGGGACACTGAAGCTTTCTTT.

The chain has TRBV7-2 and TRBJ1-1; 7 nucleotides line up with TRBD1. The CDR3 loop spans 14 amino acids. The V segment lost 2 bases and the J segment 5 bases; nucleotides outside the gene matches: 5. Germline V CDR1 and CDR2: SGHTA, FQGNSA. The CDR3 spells CASSLIRQGTEAFF. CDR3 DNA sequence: TGTGCCAGCAGCTTAATTAGACAGGGTACTGAAGCTTTCTTT.

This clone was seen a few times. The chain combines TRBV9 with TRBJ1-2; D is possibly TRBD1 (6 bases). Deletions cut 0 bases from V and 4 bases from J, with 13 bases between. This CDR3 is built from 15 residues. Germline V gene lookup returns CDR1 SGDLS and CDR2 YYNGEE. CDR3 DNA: TGTGCCAGCAGCGTAGAGGGAGGGGGTATCTATGGCTACACCTTC. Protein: CASSVEGGGIYGYTF.

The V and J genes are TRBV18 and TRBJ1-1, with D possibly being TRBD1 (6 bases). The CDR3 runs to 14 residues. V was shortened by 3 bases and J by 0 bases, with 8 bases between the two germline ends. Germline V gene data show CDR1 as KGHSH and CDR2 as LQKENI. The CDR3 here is CASSPDRMNTEAFF. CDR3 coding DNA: TGTGCCAGCTCACCCGACAGGATGAACACTGAAGCTTTCTTT.

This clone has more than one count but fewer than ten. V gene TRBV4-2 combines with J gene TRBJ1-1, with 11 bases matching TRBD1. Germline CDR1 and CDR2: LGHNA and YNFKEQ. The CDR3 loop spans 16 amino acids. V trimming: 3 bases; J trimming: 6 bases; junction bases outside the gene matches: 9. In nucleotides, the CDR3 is TGTGCCAGCAGCCACCTCGTGGGACAGGGGGATGCTGAAGCTTTCTTT. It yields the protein CASSHLVGQGDAEAFF.

CDR3 region: CASTRQTGRETQYF. The CDR3 coding sequence is TGTGCCAGCACCCGACAGACAGGGAGGGAGACCCAGTACTTC. This chain uses TRBV2 with TRBJ2-5; TRBD1 is a possible D gene (7 bases). The V end was cut by 7 bases, the J end by 5 bases, with 17 bases between. Per the germline V gene, CDR1 is SNHLY and CDR2 is FYNNEI. This CDR3 is built from 14 residues.

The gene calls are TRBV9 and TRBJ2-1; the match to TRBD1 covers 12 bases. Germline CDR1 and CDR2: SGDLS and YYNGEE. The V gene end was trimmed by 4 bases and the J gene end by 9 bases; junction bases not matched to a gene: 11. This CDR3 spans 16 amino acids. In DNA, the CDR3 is TGTGCCAGCAGCCCCCAGGGGACAGGGGGCTTAGGTGAGCAGTTCTTC. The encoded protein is CASSPQGTGGLGEQFF.

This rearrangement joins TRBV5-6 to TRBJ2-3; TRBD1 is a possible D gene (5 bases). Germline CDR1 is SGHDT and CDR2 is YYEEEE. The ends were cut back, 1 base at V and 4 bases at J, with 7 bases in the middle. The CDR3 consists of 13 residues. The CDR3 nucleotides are TGTGCCAGCAGCTTGCTAGGGGCAGATACGCAGTATTTT. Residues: CASSLLGADTQYF.

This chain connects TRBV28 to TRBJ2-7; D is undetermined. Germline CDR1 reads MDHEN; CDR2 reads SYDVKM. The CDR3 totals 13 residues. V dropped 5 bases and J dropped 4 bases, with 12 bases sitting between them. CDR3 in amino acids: CASSPSKSYEQYF. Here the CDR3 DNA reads TGTGCCAGCAGTCCATCGAAGAGTTACGAGCAGTACTTC.

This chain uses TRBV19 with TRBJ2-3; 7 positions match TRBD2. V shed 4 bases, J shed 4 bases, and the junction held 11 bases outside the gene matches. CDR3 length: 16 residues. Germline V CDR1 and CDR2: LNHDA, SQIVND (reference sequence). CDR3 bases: TGTGCCAGTAGTAAGCGGGACTGGAGGGGCCCAGATACGCAGTATTTT. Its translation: CASSKRDWRGPDTQYF.

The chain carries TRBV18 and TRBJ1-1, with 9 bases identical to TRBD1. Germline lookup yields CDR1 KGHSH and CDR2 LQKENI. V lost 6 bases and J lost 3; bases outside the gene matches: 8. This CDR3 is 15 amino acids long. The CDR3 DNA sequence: TGTGCCAGCTCCATCCGACAGGGGGGAGACACTGAAGCTTTCTTT. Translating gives CASSIRQGGDTEAFF.